The 8 T cell receptor beta chains in this list originate from one sample, sequenced in a study of blood T cell repertoires in COVID-19. The data were produced by immunoSEQ multiplex PCR, yet TCRdb's version contains in-frame clones alone and is incomplete. The repertoire holds some 250,000 clones, with approximately 82% as singletons. The specimen sequenced was PBMCs or T cells enriched from blood (not recorded which). Receptor source: a middle-aged man who had recovered from COVID-19.

The rearrangement joins TRBV7-2 to TRBJ1-2; 7 bases align to TRBD1. With V trimmed by 5 bases and J by 7 bases, 7 bases remained unmatched. Germline loops: CDR1 SGHTA, CDR2 FQGNSA. This CDR3 is built from 13 residues. The CDR3 loop is CASSPRGLVGYTF. The CDR3 nucleotides are TGTGCCAGCAGCCCGAGGGGGCTCGTTGGCTACACCTTC.

Note on this clone: Other DNA variants within this sample encode the same CDR3. The chain has TRBV11-1 and TRBJ1-1; D unresolved. This CDR3 comprises 14 residues. Germline V gene sequence: CDR1 SGHAT, CDR2 FQDESV (reference sequence). V was cut by 5 bases and J by 3 bases, with 13 bases left in between. The CDR3 nucleotides are TGTGCCAGCAGCCTCCTTCCCGGAGACACTGAAGCTTTCTTT. Amino acids: CASSLLPGDTEAFF.

J is TRBJ2-1 and V is TRBV5-4; 9 nucleotides agree with TRBD2. The CDR3 totals 14 residues. Per germline, CDR1 SGHNT and CDR2 YYREEE (reference sequence). V gave up 7 bases and J gave up 8 bases; unmatched junction bases: 10. For the CDR3, the DNA is TGTGCCAGCTCGCGCGGGGGGGGTACGGATGAGCAGTTCTTC. Amino acids: CASSRGGGTDEQFF. Together with reference TRBV5-4 and TRBJ2-1, the CDR3 gives the full variable domain: ETGVTQSPTHLIKTRGQQVTLRCSSQSGHNTVSWYQQALGQGPQFIFQYYREEENGRGNFPPRFSGLQFPNYSSELNVNALELDDSALYLCASSRGGGTDEQFFGPGTRLTVL.

This chain connects TRBV5-1 to TRBJ2-3, with a weak D call TRBD1 (5 bases). The CDR3 has 15 amino acids. Trimming shortened V by 2 bases and J by 1 base, and 11 bases separated the two germline ends. CDR1 and CDR2 (germline): SGHRS, YFSETQ. The CDR3 spells CASSFLGVGTDTQYF. In DNA, the CDR3 is TGCGCCAGCAGCTTTCTAGGGGTAGGCACAGATACGCAGTATTTT.

This chain uses TRBV5-1 with TRBJ1-3; TRBD1 agrees at 9 bases. The CDR3 loop spans 15 amino acids. V dropped 5 bases and J dropped 8; count of bases not matched to a gene: 11. Germline V gene lookup returns CDR1 SGHRS and CDR2 YFSETQ. CDR3 sequence (DNA): TGCGCCAGCAGACTGGGACAGGGTACGATAGACACCATATATTTT. It specifies CASRLGQGTIDTIYF.

This clone was observed once. The chain combines TRBV6-5 with TRBJ1-1; D is unresolved. CDR3 length: 15 residues. V was shortened by 2 bases and J by 2 bases, with 12 bases between the two germline ends. Germline assignment: CDR1 MNHEY and CDR2 SVGAGI. The CDR3 here is CASSYGQPLNTEAFF. In DNA, the CDR3 is TGTGCCAGCAGTTACGGGCAGCCATTAAACACTGAAGCTTTCTTT.

The gene calls are TRBV28 and TRBJ2-1; 8 bases align to TRBD2. With V trimmed by 8 bases and J by 6 bases, 9 bases remained unmatched. The V gene's germline CDR1 is MDHEN and CDR2 SYDVKM. The CDR3 length is 14 residues. The CDR3 loop reads CASGRGLVGNEQFF. Here the CDR3 DNA reads TGTGCCAGCGGAAGGGGACTAGTGGGCAATGAGCAGTTCTTC.

This chain joins TRBV4-1 and TRBJ2-4; TRBD2 agrees at 7 bases. Germline V gene lookup returns CDR1 MGHRA and CDR2 YSYEKL. V was pared by 0 bases and J by 0 bases, with 11 bases of the junction left unmatched. The length of the CDR3 is 19 residues. This CDR3 is CASSQDSASGDLAKNIQYF. DNA of the CDR3: TGCGCCAGCAGCCAAGATTCGGCTAGCGGTGATCTAGCCAAAAACATTCAGTACTTC.